Listed below are T cell receptor beta chains from one sample, sequenced in a study of blood T cells in healthy people across ages. Via MiXCR, TCRdb re-called the 5' RACE reads, giving one row per CDR3 protein. The sample has approximately 680,000 distinct CDR3 sequences; less than 40% are singletons. The specimen was blood. Receptors were obtained from a woman older than 75 in good health. Both conserved end residues are part of each CDR3. The order of the fields is V gene, J gene, clone size, D gene, CDR3 protein, CDR3 DNA. A D gene is named only where the DNA matches it firmly. The size of a clone is reported for some rows only, either as once, few or many, or as a class for expanded clones.

V gene: TRBV5-1
J gene: TRBJ2-1
clone size: NA
D gene: NA
CDR3 protein: CASSLGDSNEQFF
CDR3 DNA: TGCGCCAGCAGCTTGGGGGACTCCAATGAGCAGTTCTTC

V gene: TRBV7-8
J gene: TRBJ2-7
clone size: NA
D gene: NA
CDR3 protein: CASSLMGVPTYEQYF
CDR3 DNA: TGTGCCAGCAGCTTAATGGGAGTACCAACCTACGAGCAGTACTTC

V gene: TRBV6-6
J gene: TRBJ1-6
clone size: few
D gene: TRBD1
CDR3 protein: CASSYSGTGSTPLHF
CDR3 DNA: TGTGCCAGCAGTTACTCGGGGACAGGATCCACACCCCTCCACTTT

V gene: TRBV7-2
J gene: TRBJ1-1
clone size: few
D gene: NA
CDR3 protein: CASNRAGAREAFF
CDR3 DNA: TGTGCCAGCAACCGGGCCGGGGCGAGGGAAGCTTTCTTT

V gene: TRBV5-6
J gene: TRBJ2-3
clone size: many
D gene: NA
CDR3 protein: CASRLLSTDTQYF
CDR3 DNA: TGTGCTAGCCGCCTCCTGAGCACAGATACGCAGTATTTT

V gene: TRBV20-1
J gene: TRBJ2-7
clone size: few
D gene: NA
CDR3 protein: CGANDSGGRSYEQYF
CDR3 DNA: TGCGGTGCTAACGATTCAGGGGGGAGGTCCTACGAGCAGTACTTC

V gene: TRBV9
J gene: TRBJ1-1
clone size: once
D gene: NA
CDR3 protein: CASSVDPDRGAEAFF
CDR3 DNA: TGTGCCAGCAGCGTAGACCCTGACAGAGGCGCTGAAGCTTTCTTT

V gene: TRBV12-3/TRBV12-4
J gene: TRBJ2-1
clone size: many
D gene: NA
CDR3 protein: CASSLALTTRTSYNEQFF
CDR3 DNA: TGTGCCAGCAGTTTAGCGCTGACTACCCGCACCTCCTACAATGAGCAGTTCTTC

V gene: TRBV6-1
J gene: TRBJ2-7
clone size: few
D gene: NA
CDR3 protein: CASSVRLQGFYEQYF
CDR3 DNA: TGTGCCAGCAGTGTGAGGTTGCAGGGGTTCTACGAGCAGTACTTC

V gene: TRBV2
J gene: TRBJ1-4
clone size: NA
D gene: TRBD1
CDR3 protein: CASREQGAWEKLFF
CDR3 DNA: TGTGCCAGCAGGGAACAGGGGGCTTGGGAAAAACTGTTTTTT

V gene: TRBV6-5
J gene: TRBJ1-5
clone size: many
D gene: NA
CDR3 protein: CASSYPDGRAPTGNQPQHF
CDR3 DNA: TGTGCCAGCAGTTACCCGGACGGCAGGGCCCCCACGGGAAATCAGCCCCAGCATTTT

V gene: TRBV20-1
J gene: TRBJ2-6
clone size: NA
D gene: NA
CDR3 protein: CSARAGGGANVLTF
CDR3 DNA: TGCAGTGCTAGAGCGGGTGGTGGGGCCAACGTCCTGACTTTC

V gene: TRBV15
J gene: TRBJ2-3
clone size: NA
D gene: TRBD2
CDR3 protein: CAARTSGESTDTQYF
CDR3 DNA: TGTGCCGCACGGACTAGCGGGGAGAGCACAGATACGCAGTATTTT

V gene: TRBV4-2
J gene: TRBJ1-2
clone size: many
D gene: NA
CDR3 protein: CASSQDLSLAPNYGYTF
CDR3 DNA: TGTGCCAGCAGCCAAGATCTTTCGTTGGCACCGAACTATGGCTACACCTTC

V gene: TRBV5-6
J gene: TRBJ1-1
clone size: NA
D gene: NA
CDR3 protein: CASSSGGLGAFF
CDR3 DNA: TGTGCCAGCAGCTCGGGCGGGCTGGGGGCTTTCTTT